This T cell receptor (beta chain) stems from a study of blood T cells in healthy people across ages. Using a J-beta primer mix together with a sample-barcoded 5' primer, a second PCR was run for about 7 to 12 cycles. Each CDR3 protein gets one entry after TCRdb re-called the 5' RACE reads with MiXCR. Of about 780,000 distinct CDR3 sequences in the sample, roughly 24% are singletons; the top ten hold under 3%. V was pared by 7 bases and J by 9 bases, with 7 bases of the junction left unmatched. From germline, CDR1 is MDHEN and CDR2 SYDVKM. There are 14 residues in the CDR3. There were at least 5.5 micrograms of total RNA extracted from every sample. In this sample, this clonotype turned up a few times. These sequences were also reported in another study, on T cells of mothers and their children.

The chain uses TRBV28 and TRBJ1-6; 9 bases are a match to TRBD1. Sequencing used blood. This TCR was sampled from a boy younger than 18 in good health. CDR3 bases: TGTGCCAGCACCCACGGACAGGGGACTTCACCCCTCCACTTT. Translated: CASTHGQGTSPLHF.